What follows are 21 T cell receptor beta chains derived from one specimen sequenced in a study of CD8+CD57+ T cells in acquired aplastic anemia. Those patients picked for sequencing had displayed CD8+CD57+ cell expansion on flow cytometry. The template for TCR beta VDJ and CDR3 sequence profiling was genomic DNA. TCRdb re-called the reads through MiXCR, storing one row per CDR3 protein. The profile covers some 200,000 distinct CDR3 sequences, with under 55% appearing a single time and just under 20% taken by the ten largest. The sequenced material came from sorted CD4+, CD8+, or CD8+CD57+ T cells (not recorded which) from PBMCs. These receptors originate from a human donor with aplastic anemia.

This clonotype was found many times. The chain carries TRBV5-8 and TRBJ2-3, with D perhaps matching TRBD1 (6 bases). This CDR3 is 14 amino acids long. Germline lookup yields CDR1 SGHTS and CDR2 YDEGEE. The V and J ends lost 2 bases and 2 bases respectively, with 9 bases between them. The CDR3 DNA reads TGTGCCAGCAGCTTTGGACAGTTCACAGATACGCAGTATTTT. Its protein product is CASSFGQFTDTQYF.

The table lists this clonotype with many counts. The chain employs TRBV7-9 and TRBJ1-5; the D gene is possibly TRBD1 (5 bases). The CDR3 is made up of 15 amino acids. V dropped 5 bases and J dropped 5 bases, with 16 bases sitting between them. CDR1 SEHNR and CDR2 FQNEAQ come from the germline V gene (reference sequence). The CDR3 loop is CASSPGGLSDQPQHF. In DNA form, the CDR3 reads TGTGCCAGCAGCCCCGGGGGACTGTCGGATCAGCCCCAGCATTTT.

The chain is built from TRBV7-2 and TRBJ1-2; the match to TRBD1 covers 8 bases. In germline, CDR1 is SGHTA, CDR2 FQGNSA. With V trimmed by 5 bases and J by 0 bases, 11 bases remained unmatched. This CDR3 region has 17 residues. The CDR3 region has the DNA TGTGCCAGCAGCCCGACGGGACAGGTGAGGACTAACTATGGCTACACCTTC. Amino acid sequence: CASSPTGQVRTNYGYTF.

This clonotype has just a few counts. This chain links TRBV10-1 with TRBJ2-7; D may be TRBD2 (5 bases). V was cut by 4 bases and J by 9 bases, with 16 bases left in between. This CDR3 is built from 13 residues. The germline CDR1 and CDR2 sequences are WNHNN and SYGVQD (reference sequence). CDR3 nucleotides: TGCGCCAGCAGTGGGCCGGGGTCATCAGGGCAGTACTTC. Translation: CASSGPGSSGQYF.

The table lists this clonotype with many counts. The V call is TRBV5-8, the J call TRBJ2-2, with D unclear. This CDR3 region has 13 residues. The germline V gene encodes CDR1 SGHTS and CDR2 YDEGEE. V was pared by 2 bases and J by 6 bases, with 8 bases between. The CDR3 here is CASSLGRPGELFF. In DNA form, the CDR3 reads TGTGCCAGCAGCTTAGGGCGCCCCGGGGAGCTGTTTTTT.

The count of this clonotype is one. No conserved phenylalanine or tryptophan ends this CDR3, so it is likely a read error. The DNA is omitted, as the CDR3 cannot be located on it reliably, and the CDR3 follows TCRdb's listing. The rearrangement uses TRBV6-1 and TRBJ2-3. Both ends counted, the CDR3 spans 10 residues. Germline CDR1 reads MNHNS; CDR2 reads SASEGT. CDR3: CASSEEGGAR.

V usage is TRBV7-3 and J usage is TRBJ1-6, with D hard to call. The length of the CDR3 is 16 residues. Germline CDR1 is SGHTA and CDR2 is FQGTGA. Trimming left V 2 bases short and J 0 bases short, with 8 bases between. CDR3 protein: CASSLGSSSYNSPLHF. The CDR3, as DNA: TGTGCCAGCAGCTTAGGGTCGAGCTCCTATAATTCACCCCTCCACTTT.

V usage is TRBV7-9 and J usage is TRBJ2-3, with D possibly being TRBD2 (7 bases). Germline values: CDR1 SEHNR, CDR2 FQNEAQ (reference sequence). CDR3 length: 16 residues. The V gene lost 4 bases and the J gene lost 2 bases, with 16 bases spanning the gap. The CDR3 here is CASSSPGGASTDTQYF. The CDR3 region has the DNA TGTGCCAGCAGCTCCCCGGGGGGCGCCTCCACAGATACGCAGTATTTT.

The chain combines TRBV29-1 with TRBJ2-7, with TRBD1 matching over 8 bases. Germline loops: CDR1 SQVTM, CDR2 ANQGSEA. The CDR3 is 13 amino acids. V shed 7 bases, J shed 2 bases, and the junction held 7 bases outside the gene matches. The CDR3 bases are TGCAGCGCGCAGGGGGCAGGCACCTACGAGCAGTACTTC. It translates to CSAQGAGTYEQYF.

This chain connects TRBV20-1 to TRBJ2-1; 11 nucleotides agree with TRBD1. After removal of 2 bases from V and 9 bases from J, the junction contained 9 bases not matched to a gene. Germline values: CDR1 DFQATT, CDR2 SNEGSKA (reference sequence). The length of the CDR3 is 15 residues. The CDR3 DNA reads TGCAGTGCTAGAAACCCGGGACAGGGGGTGGGTGAGCAGTTCTTC. This encodes CSARNPGQGVGEQFF.

The gene calls are TRBV2 and TRBJ1-4, with 11 positions matching TRBD1. This CDR3 has 14 residues. J was trimmed by 10 bases and V by 3 bases; bases with no gene match: 4. Germline assignment: CDR1 SNHLY and CDR2 FYNNEI. The DNA for the CDR3 is TGTGCCAGCAGTGAGGGACAGGGGGATGGAAAACTGTTTTTT. This gives the protein CASSEGQGDGKLFF.

In this sample, this clonotype turned up many times. The chain joins TRBV5-8 to TRBJ2-3; no reliable D call. The ends were cut back, 5 bases at V and 0 bases at J, with 7 bases in the middle. Per the germline V gene, CDR1 is SGHTS and CDR2 is YDEGEE. This CDR3 has 13 residues. This CDR3 is CASSSGSTDTQYF. DNA for the CDR3: TGTGCCAGCAGTTCCGGAAGCACAGATACGCAGTATTTT.

The J gene is TRBJ1-2, the V gene TRBV29-1; the D is unclear. Germline assignment: CDR1 SQVTM and CDR2 ANQGSEA. V was cut by 4 bases and J by 4 bases, with 22 bases left in between. This CDR3 contains 16 residues. The CDR3 DNA sequence: TGCAGCGTTGTCGGCCGGAGTCGTATCAAGATCTATGGCTACACCTTC. It encodes CSVVGRSRIKIYGYTF.

The rearrangement links TRBV7-9 to TRBJ2-5; the match to TRBD2 covers 11 bases. The CDR3 spans 15 residues. J lost 5 bases, V lost 4 bases, and 6 bases had no gene match. Germline V lookup: CDR1 SEHNR, CDR2 FQNEAQ (reference sequence). CDR3 in amino acids: CASSYTSGGTETQYF. The CDR3 DNA sequence: TGTGCCAGCAGCTACACTAGCGGGGGAACGGAGACCCAGTACTTC.

This clonotype was observed at least ten times. The J gene is TRBJ2-7, the V gene TRBV7-3; D could derive from TRBD1 or TRBD2 (6 bases each). The CDR3 has 12 residues. CDR1 SGHTA and CDR2 FQGTGA come from the germline V gene. The V end was cut by 8 bases, the J end by 7 bases, with 15 bases between. The CDR3: CASGRGPEEQYF. In nucleotides, the CDR3 is TGTGCCAGCGGCCGGGGGCCCGAGGAGCAGTACTTC.

The J gene is TRBJ2-3, the V gene TRBV11-3; D is uncertain. This CDR3 spans 10 amino acids. CDR1 and CDR2 (germline): SGHNT, YENEEA. Trimming took off 1 base at V and 8 bases at J, with 1 base between the two ends. CDR3 bases: TGTGCCAGCAGCTTAGTTACGCAGTATTTT. It encodes CASSLVTQYF.

This clonotype was detected ten times or more. The genes are TRBV7-8 and TRBJ1-1; D is perhaps TRBD1 (5 bases). Germline V gene sequence: CDR1 SGHVS, CDR2 FQNEAQ. The CDR3 extends over 13 amino acids. V was pared by 4 bases and J by 4 bases, with 10 bases between. Written as DNA, the CDR3 is TGTGCCAGCAGCTGGGGTGGGGGCACTGAAGCTTTCTTT. Encoded protein: CASSWGGGTEAFF.

This clonotype was seen only once. The chain combines TRBV5-1 with TRBJ1-1, with 7 bases matching TRBD1. Germline V lookup: CDR1 SGHRS, CDR2 YFSETQ. The CDR3 is made up of 14 amino acids. V trimming: 0 bases; J trimming: 6 bases; junction bases outside the gene matches: 5. This CDR3 reads CASSLGDSGAEAFF. The CDR3, as DNA: TGCGCCAGCAGCTTGGGGGACAGTGGCGCTGAAGCTTTCTTT.

The CDR3 nucleotides are TGCAGCGTTGGGACAGGGGAGAATAGCAATCAGCCCCAGCATTTT. Translated: CSVGTGENSNQPQHF. The V gene is TRBV29-1, the J gene TRBJ1-5; 9 bases match TRBD1. Losses at the gene ends were 4 bases for V and 0 bases for J; bases not matched to a gene: 4. Germline loops: CDR1 SQVTM, CDR2 ANQGSEA. The CDR3 sequence is 15 residues long.

CDR3 region: CASSSQQGALGYTF. Here the CDR3 DNA reads TGTGCCAGCAGCTCCCAACAGGGGGCGCTGGGCTACACCTTC. The chain uses TRBV5-6 and TRBJ1-2; 9 positions agree with TRBD1. V lost 3 bases, J lost 8 bases, and 8 bases stayed unmatched. The CDR3 contains 14 residues. CDR1 is SGHDT, CDR2 YYEEEE, per germline.

This clonotype was seen a few times. The chain joins TRBV24-1 to TRBJ1-2; no reliable D call. This CDR3 comprises 12 residues. The V end was cut by 4 bases, the J end by 4 bases, with 6 bases between. The germline CDR1 and CDR2 sequences are KGHDR and SFDVKD. This CDR3 is CATSDRSYGYTF. The CDR3 coding sequence is TGTGCCACCAGTGACCGCAGCTATGGCTACACCTTC.